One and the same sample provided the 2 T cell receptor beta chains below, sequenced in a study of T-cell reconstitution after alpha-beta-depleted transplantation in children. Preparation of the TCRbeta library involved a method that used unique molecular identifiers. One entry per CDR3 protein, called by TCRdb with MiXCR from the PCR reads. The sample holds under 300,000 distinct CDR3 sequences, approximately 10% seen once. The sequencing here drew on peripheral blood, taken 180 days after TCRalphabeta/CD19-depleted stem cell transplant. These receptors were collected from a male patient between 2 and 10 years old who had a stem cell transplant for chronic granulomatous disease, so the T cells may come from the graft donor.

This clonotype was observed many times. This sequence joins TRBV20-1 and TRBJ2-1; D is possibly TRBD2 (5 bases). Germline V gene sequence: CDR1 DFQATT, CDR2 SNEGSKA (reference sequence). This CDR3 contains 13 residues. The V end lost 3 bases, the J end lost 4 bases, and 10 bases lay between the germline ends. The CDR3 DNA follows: TGCAGTGCTAGGCGCGGGTTGTACAATGAGCAGTTCTTC. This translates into CSARRGLYNEQFF.

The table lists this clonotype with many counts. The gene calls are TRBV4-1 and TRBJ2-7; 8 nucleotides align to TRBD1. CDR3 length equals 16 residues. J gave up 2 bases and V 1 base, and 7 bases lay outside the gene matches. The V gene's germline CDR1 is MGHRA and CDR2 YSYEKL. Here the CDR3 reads CASSQGDRPSPYEQYF. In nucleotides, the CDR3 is TGCGCCAGCAGCCAAGGGGACAGGCCTAGTCCCTACGAGCAGTACTTC.